Listed here is a single T cell receptor (beta chain). Its antigen remains unidentified. The CDR3 has 16 amino acids. V shed 5 bases and J shed 0 bases, with 11 bases lying between them. Germline CDR1 SNHLY, CDR2 FYNNEI. This specimen belongs to a study of T cell responses to AZD1222 COVID-19 vaccine. For the study at large: Second-dose recipients at about 4 or about 12 weeks were treated as one pooled group. Study-wide findings and caveats: Vaccine-associated CD4 TCRs spanned spike, dominant at 160-218 and 743-854.

Data came from immunoSEQ multiplex PCR; TCRdb stores just in-frame clones and leaves some out. The sample shows fewer than 100,000 clones, around 89% of them seen only once. This chain uses TRBV2 with TRBJ1-6, with a possible D match to TRBD1 (6 bases). Sequenced material: peripheral blood, taken on day 0 of AZD1222 vaccination. The TCR comes from an adult in good health. The CDR3 reads CASSFRGYSYNSPLHF. The CDR3 nucleotides are TGTGCCAGCAGTTTCAGGGGATACTCCTATAATTCACCCCTCCACTTT.